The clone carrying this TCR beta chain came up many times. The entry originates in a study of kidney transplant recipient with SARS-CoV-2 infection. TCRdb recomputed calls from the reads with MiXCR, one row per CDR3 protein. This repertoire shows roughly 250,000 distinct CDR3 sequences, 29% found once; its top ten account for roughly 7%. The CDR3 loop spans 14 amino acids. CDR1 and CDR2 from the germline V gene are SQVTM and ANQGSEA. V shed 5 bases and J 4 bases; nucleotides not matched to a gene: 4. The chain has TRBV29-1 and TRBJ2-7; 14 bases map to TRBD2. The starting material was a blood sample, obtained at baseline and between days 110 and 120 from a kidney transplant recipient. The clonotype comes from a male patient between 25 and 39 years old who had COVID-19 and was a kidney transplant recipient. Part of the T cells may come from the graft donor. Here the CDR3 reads CSVRLAGGWYEQYF. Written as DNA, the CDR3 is TGCAGCGTTAGACTAGCGGGAGGGTGGTACGAGCAGTACTTC.